What follows describes a single T cell receptor beta chain. The length of the CDR3 is 15 residues. CDR1 and CDR2 (germline): SGHRS, YFSETQ. The trim removed 5 bases at V and 7 bases at J, leaving 9 bases unmatched. The sample belongs to a study of blood T cell repertoires in COVID-19. Study-level background: There were acute and convalescent COVID-19 samples, and they came from the United States, Italy and Spain. PBMCs, B-cell-depleted T cells, or T cells were the source of the cDNA or gDNA that made up the material.

In the original analysis: Quantification of nucleated cells was approximated via reference gene primer amplification. The protocol was immunoSEQ multiplex PCR, while the TCRdb copy is restricted to in-frame clones and leaves out a portion. For V, J and clone size, that table is used; D and trimming come from the DNA. The data contain approximately 140,000 clones, roughly four fifths of them singletons. The specimen was peripheral blood. The rearrangement joins TRBV5-1 to TRBJ2-1; 10 bases are shared with TRBD2. This TCR was recovered from a middle-aged man with active or convalescent COVID-19. CDR3 amino acids: CASSLASGGGNEQFF. DNA of the CDR3: TGCGCCAGCAGTCTGGCTAGCGGGGGCGGGAATGAGCAGTTCTTC.